This TCR beta chain was observed in a study of chemoradiotherapy in HPV16-positive cancers. The wider study: Candidate HPV-specific clones and shared TCR motifs came from a couple of HPV16-positive patients.

Germline V lookup: CDR1 SNHLY, CDR2 FYNNEI. V was pared by 6 bases and J by 6 bases, with 12 bases of the junction left unmatched. The CDR3 totals 16 residues. The method was immunoSEQ multiplex PCR; TCRdb's version includes in-frame clones alone and lacks a portion of them. This sample has approximately 2,000 clones, with roughly 80% found just once. The clonotype was recovered from a human donor with HPV-associated anogenital cancer. J is TRBJ1-2 and V is TRBV2, with 11 bases fitting TRBD1. The sequences come from tumor tissue, collected from a patient who underwent chemoradiotherapy. CDR3 in amino acids: CASSAIPGTGGNGYTF. CDR3 bases: TGTGCCAGCAGCGCAATCCCCGGGACAGGGGGGAATGGCTACACCTTC.